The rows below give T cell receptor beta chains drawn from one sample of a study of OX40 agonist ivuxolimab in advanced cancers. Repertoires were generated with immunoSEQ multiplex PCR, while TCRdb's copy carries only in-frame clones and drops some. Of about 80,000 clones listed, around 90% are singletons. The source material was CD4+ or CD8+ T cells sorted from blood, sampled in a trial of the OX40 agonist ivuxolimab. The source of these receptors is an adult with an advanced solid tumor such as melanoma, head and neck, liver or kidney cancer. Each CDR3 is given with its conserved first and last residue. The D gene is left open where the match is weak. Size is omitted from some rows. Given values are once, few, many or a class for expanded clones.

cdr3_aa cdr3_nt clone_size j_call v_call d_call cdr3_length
CASSPLIAGLETQYF TGTGCCAGCAGCCCTTTAATAGCGGGATTAGAGACCCAGTACTTC NA TRBJ2-5 TRBV27 TRBD2 15
CASSWTSGGNEQFF TGTGCCAGCAGCTGGACTAGCGGGGGGAATGAGCAGTTCTTC NA TRBJ2-1 TRBV13 TRBD2 14
CASSWDRGSTGELFF TGTGCCAGCAGCTGGGACAGGGGTTCCACCGGGGAGCTGTTTTTT few TRBJ2-2 TRBV11-2 TRBD1 15
CASRDRVSTEAFF TGTGCCAGCAGGGACAGGGTTTCCACTGAAGCTTTCTTT few TRBJ1-1 TRBV7-9 TRBD1 13
CASRRALEQYF TGTGCCAGCAGGAGGGCCTTGGAGCAGTACTTC NA TRBJ2-7 TRBV2 NA 11
CASSSRGTADNEKLFF TGTGCCAGCAGCTCGCGGGGGACAGCAGATAATGAAAAACTGTTTTTT NA TRBJ1-4 TRBV7-9 TRBD1 16
CASRRSGRAKETQYF TGTGCCAGTAGGAGGAGCGGGAGGGCCAAGGAGACCCAGTACTTC NA TRBJ2-5 TRBV19 TRBD2 15
CASSWRGRVNTEAFF TGTGCCAGCAGCTGGAGGGGGCGGGTGAACACTGAAGCTTTCTTT NA TRBJ1-1 TRBV7-2 TRBD1 15
CASSPQGGINEQFF TGTGCCAGCAGTCCCCAGGGCGGGATTAATGAGCAGTTCTTC NA TRBJ2-1 TRBV28 NA 14
CASIPGADNEQFF TGTGCCAGCATTCCGGGGGCGGACAATGAGCAGTTCTTC NA TRBJ2-1 TRBV9 NA 13
CASSLDVASYEQYF TGTGCCAGCAGTCTAGATGTAGCCTCCTACGAGCAGTACTTC NA TRBJ2-7 TRBV9 NA 14
CASGGVHSGANVLTF TGTGCCAGTGGGGGGGTTCACTCTGGGGCCAACGTCCTGACTTTC NA TRBJ2-6 TRBV19 TRBD2 15
CASRGQYNQPQHF TGTGCCAGTAGGGGACAGTATAATCAGCCCCAGCATTTT NA TRBJ1-5 TRBV6-5 TRBD1 13
CASKFSAGYEQYF TGTGCCAGTAAATTTTCGGCAGGGTACGAGCAGTACTTC NA TRBJ2-7 TRBV19 NA 13
CSVEEGQGGGYTF TGCAGCGTTGAAGAAGGTCAGGGCGGTGGCTACACCTTC NA TRBJ1-2 TRBV29-1 NA 13
CASSPDRLAKNIQYF TGTGCCAGCAGCCCGGACAGACTAGCCAAAAACATTCAGTACTTC once TRBJ2-4 TRBV7-8 NA 15
CASSDRDRAPGELFF TGCGCCAGCAGCGACCGGGACAGGGCCCCCGGGGAGCTGTTTTTT NA TRBJ2-2 TRBV4-1 TRBD1 15
CAWTHGNRLYGYTF TGTGCCTGGACCCACGGAAATCGACTCTATGGCTACACCTTC NA TRBJ1-2 TRBV30 NA 14
CASSNPTSGGASAGELFF TGTGCCAGCAGCAACCCGACTAGCGGGGGGGCTTCGGCCGGGGAGCTGTTTTTT NA TRBJ2-2 TRBV5-4 TRBD2 18
CASSSGLAGGVDTQYF TGTGCCAGCAGTTCGGGACTAGCGGGGGGTGTGGATACGCAGTATTTT NA TRBJ2-3 TRBV6-5 TRBD2 16
CASRQGSGMRGNEQYF TGTGCCAGCAGGCAAGGTAGCGGGATGAGGGGGAACGAGCAGTACTTC NA TRBJ2-7 TRBV27 TRBD2 16
CAISESKAGWGNTGELFF TGTGCCATCAGTGAGTCGAAGGCGGGGTGGGGGAACACCGGGGAGCTGTTTTTT NA TRBJ2-2 TRBV10-3 NA 18
CASSLKGAVSGYTF TGTGCCAGCAGCCTGAAAGGGGCCGTGAGTGGCTACACCTTC NA TRBJ1-2 TRBV6-6 NA 14
CAWSGQGVGTDTQYF TGTGCCTGGAGTGGCCAGGGGGTGGGTACAGATACGCAGTATTTT NA TRBJ2-3 TRBV30 TRBD1 15
CASSDLGRNTEAFF TGTGCCAGCAGTGATCTGGGACGGAACACTGAAGCTTTCTTT NA TRBJ1-1 TRBV2 NA 14
CASSPGGLNTEAFF TGTGCCAGCTCACCGGGCGGTCTGAACACTGAAGCTTTCTTT NA TRBJ1-1 TRBV18 NA 14
CASSFTGSSREQFF TGTGCCAGCAGCTTCACCGGCTCGAGCCGGGAGCAGTTCTTC NA TRBJ2-1 TRBV5-4 NA 14
CASRIGTASNQPQHF TGTGCCAGCAGGATAGGGACAGCGAGCAATCAGCCCCAGCATTTT NA TRBJ1-5 TRBV28 TRBD1 15
CASSQLTGDLYEQYF TGTGCCAGCAGCCAATTGACAGGGGACCTCTACGAGCAGTACTTC NA TRBJ2-7 TRBV14 TRBD1 15
CASSELGKDTEAFF TGTGCCAGCAGTGAACTGGGTAAGGACACTGAAGCTTTCTTT NA TRBJ1-1 TRBV2 NA 14
CASSPQGLVEKLFF TGTGCCAGCAGCCCTCAGGGATTAGTGGAAAAACTGTTTTTT NA TRBJ1-4 TRBV11-2 NA 14
CASSLFGGNLAKNIQYF TGTGCCAGCAGCTTGTTCGGGGGGAACCTAGCCAAAAACATTCAGTACTTC NA TRBJ2-4 TRBV5-4 TRBD2 17
CASSIVWSNNIYF TGTGCCAGTAGTATAGTTTGGAGCAACAACATATATTTT NA TRBJ1-3 TRBV19 NA 13
CASSLEGKETQYF TGCGCCAGCAGCTTAGAGGGAAAAGAGACCCAGTACTTC NA TRBJ2-5 TRBV5-1 NA 13
CASSPEGQGKVEYF TGTGCCAGCAGTCCAGAGGGACAGGGGAAGGTGGAATACTTC once TRBJ2-7 TRBV28 TRBD1 14
CASRFRGYNEQFF TGTGCCAGCCGCTTCCGCGGCTACAATGAGCAGTTCTTC NA TRBJ2-1 TRBV27 NA 13
CASSSWTGSNEKLFF TGTGCCAGCAGCTCATGGACAGGGTCTAATGAAAAACTGTTTTTT NA TRBJ1-4 TRBV6-6 TRBD1 15
CASSWDSRLAGTDTQYF TGTGCCAGCAGTTGGGACAGTCGACTAGCGGGCACAGATACGCAGTATTTT once TRBJ2-3 TRBV2 TRBD2 17
CASSPTENTEAFF TGTGCCAGCTCACCAACCGAGAACACTGAAGCTTTCTTT few TRBJ1-1 TRBV18 NA 13
CASSQDGQARGTREQYF TGTGCCAGCAGCCAAGATGGACAGGCCCGAGGTACTAGGGAGCAGTACTTC NA TRBJ2-7 TRBV14 TRBD1 17
CASSRPGSTGEQYF TGTGCCAGCAGCCGACCGGGGTCAACGGGAGAGCAGTACTTC NA TRBJ2-7 TRBV14 NA 14